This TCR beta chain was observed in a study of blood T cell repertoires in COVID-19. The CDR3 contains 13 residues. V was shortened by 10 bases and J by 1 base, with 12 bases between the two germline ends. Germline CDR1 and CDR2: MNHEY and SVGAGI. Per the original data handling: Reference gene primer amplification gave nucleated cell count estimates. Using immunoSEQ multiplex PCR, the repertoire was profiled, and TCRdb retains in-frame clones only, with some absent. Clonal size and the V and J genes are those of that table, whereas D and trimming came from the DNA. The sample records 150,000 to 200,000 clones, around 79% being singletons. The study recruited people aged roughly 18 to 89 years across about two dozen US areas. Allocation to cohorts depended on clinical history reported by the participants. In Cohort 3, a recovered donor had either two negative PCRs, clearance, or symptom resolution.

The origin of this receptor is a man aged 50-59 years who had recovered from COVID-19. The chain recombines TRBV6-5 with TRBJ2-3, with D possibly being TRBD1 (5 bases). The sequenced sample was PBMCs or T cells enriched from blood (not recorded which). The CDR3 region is CANQQDRTDTQYF. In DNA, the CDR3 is TGTGCCAACCAACAGGACCGCACAGATACGCAGTATTTT.